This T cell receptor beta chain was obtained from a study of blood T cell repertoires in COVID-19. Study at large: Acute-phase and convalescent COVID-19 samples originated in the United States, Italy and Spain. The cDNA or gDNA used as material had been derived from T cells, B-cell-depleted T cells, or PBMCs.

Methods used by the authors: By means of reference gene primer amplification, nucleated cell counts were estimated. Using immunoSEQ multiplex PCR, the repertoire was profiled, and TCRdb retains in-frame clones only, with some absent. V and J calls and clone size are given by that table; D and trimming were obtained from the DNA. The sample has about 240,000 clones, approximately 86% seen once. The CDR3 loop spans 14 amino acids. Germline V gives CDR1 SNHLY, CDR2 FYNNEI. The junction had 6 bases not matched to a gene; V was cut back by 6 bases and J by 4 bases. This chain links TRBV2 with TRBJ2-3, with 8 bases matching TRBD2. The TCR comes from a man in his 60s who had recovered from COVID-19. The sample taken for sequencing was peripheral blood. The chain's CDR3 is CASSRTSRADTQYF. DNA for the CDR3: TGTGCCAGCAGCCGGACTAGCCGGGCAGATACGCAGTATTTT. Full variable domain (missing parts from reference TRBV2 and TRBJ2-3): EPEVTQTPSHQVTQMGQEVILRCVPISNHLYFYWYRQILGQKVEFLVSFYNNEISEKSEIFDDQFSVERPDGSNFTLKIRSTKLEDSAMYFCASSRTSRADTQYFGPGTRLTVL.